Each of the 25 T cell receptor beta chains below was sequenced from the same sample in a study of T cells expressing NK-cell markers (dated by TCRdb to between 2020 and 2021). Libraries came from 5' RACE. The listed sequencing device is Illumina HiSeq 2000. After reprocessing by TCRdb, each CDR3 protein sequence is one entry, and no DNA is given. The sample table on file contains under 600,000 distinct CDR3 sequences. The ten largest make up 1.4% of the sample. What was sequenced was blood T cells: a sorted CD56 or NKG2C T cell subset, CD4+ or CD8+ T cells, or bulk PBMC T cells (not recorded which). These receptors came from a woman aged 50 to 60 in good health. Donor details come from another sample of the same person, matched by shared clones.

The chain's CDR3 is CATSDSLPSGANVLTF. The rearrangement joins TRBV24-1 to TRBJ2-6. Germline V gene sequence: CDR1 KGHDR, CDR2 SFDVKD. The CDR3 consists of 16 residues.

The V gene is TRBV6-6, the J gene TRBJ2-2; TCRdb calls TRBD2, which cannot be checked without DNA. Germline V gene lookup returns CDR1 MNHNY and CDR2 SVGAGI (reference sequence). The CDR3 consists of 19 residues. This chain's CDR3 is CASSYTSMGEGRNTGELFF.

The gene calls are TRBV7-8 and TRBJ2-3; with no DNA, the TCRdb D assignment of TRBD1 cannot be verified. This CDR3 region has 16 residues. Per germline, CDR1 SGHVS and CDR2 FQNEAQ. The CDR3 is CASSFYVGGAHDTQYF.

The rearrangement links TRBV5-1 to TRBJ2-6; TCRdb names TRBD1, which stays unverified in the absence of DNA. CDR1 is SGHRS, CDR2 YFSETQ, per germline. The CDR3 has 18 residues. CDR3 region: CASSRGGQSNSGANVLTF.

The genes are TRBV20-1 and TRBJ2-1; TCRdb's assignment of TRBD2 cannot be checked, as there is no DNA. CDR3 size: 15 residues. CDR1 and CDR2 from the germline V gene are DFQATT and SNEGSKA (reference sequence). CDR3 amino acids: CSARSRTSGSNEQFF.

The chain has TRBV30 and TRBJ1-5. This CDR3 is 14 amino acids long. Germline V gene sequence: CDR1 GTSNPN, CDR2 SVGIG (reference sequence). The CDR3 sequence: CAWSVRGSGQPQHF.

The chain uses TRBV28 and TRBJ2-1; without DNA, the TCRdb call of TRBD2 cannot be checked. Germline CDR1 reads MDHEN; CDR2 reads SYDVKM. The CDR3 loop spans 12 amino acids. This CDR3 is CASSIEREGRFF.

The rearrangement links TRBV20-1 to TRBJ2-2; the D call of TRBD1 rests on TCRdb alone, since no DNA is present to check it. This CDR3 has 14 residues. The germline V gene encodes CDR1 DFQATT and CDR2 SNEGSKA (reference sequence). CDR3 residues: CSARGAQGTGELFF.

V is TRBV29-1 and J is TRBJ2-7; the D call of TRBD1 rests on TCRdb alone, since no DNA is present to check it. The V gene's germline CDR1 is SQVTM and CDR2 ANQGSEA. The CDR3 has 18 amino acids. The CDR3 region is CSVAWRTGDGVLVGEQYF.

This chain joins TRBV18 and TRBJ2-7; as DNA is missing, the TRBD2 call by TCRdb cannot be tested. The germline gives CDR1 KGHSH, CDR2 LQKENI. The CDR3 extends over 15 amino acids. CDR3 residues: CASSPGAGAFHEQYF.

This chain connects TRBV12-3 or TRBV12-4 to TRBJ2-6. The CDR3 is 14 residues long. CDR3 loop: CASSIHGSANVLTF.

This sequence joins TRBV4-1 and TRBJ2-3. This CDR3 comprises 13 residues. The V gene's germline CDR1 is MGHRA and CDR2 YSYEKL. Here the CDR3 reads CASSATGADTQYF.

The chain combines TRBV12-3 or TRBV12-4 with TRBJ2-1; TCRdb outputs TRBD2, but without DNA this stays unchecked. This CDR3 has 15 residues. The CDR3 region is CATNGRVAGANEQFF.

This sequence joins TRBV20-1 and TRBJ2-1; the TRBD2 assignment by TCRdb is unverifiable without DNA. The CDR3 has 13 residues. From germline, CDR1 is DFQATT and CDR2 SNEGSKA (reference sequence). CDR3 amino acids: CSASTGGQGEQFF.

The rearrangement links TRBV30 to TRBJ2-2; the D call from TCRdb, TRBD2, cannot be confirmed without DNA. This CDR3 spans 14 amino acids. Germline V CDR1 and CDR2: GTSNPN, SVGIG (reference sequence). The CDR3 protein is CAWAKGLPTGELFF.

The CDR3 sequence is CASSPRPGELFF. J is TRBJ2-2 and V is TRBV3-1. This CDR3 comprises 12 residues. Per germline, CDR1 LGHDT and CDR2 YNNKEL (reference sequence).

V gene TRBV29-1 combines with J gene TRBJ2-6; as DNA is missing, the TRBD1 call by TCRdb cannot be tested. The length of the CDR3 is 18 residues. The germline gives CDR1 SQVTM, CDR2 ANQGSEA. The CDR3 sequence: CSVLARDRGLSGANVLTF.

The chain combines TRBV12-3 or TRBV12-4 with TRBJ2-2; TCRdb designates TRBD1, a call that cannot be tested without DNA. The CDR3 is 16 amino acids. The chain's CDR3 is CASRLPGRRSTGELFF.

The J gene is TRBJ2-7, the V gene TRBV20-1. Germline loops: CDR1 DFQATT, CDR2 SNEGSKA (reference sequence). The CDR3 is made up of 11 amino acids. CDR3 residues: CSARRIGEQYF.

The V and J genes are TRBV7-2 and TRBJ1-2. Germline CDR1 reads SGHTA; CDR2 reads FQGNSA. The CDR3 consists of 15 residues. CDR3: CASSFGLTGGYGYTF.

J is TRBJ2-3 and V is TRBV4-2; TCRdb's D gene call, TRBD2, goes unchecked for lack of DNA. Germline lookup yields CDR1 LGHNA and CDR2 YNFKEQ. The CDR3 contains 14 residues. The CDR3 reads CASSQGEGGGTQYF.

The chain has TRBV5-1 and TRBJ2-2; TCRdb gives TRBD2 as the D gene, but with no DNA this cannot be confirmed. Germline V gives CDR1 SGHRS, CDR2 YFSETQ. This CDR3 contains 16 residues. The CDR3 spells CASSSRTITNTGELFF. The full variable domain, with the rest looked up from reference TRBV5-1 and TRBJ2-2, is KAGVTQTPRYLIKTRGQQVTLSCSPISGHRSVSWYQQTPGQGLQFLFEYFSETQRNKGNFPGRFSGRQFSNSRSEMNVSTLELGDSALYLCASSSRTITNTGELFFGEGSRLTVL.

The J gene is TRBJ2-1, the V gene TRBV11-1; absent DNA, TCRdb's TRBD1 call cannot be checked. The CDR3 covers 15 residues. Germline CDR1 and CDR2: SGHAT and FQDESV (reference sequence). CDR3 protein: CASSLGQDTLNEQFF.

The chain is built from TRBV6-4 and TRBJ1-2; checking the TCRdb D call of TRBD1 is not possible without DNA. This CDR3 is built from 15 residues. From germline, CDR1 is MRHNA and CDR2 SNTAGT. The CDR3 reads CASSEEQGAPRGYTF.

CDR3 amino acids: CASSSGSTSGYNEQFF. V gene TRBV5-1 combines with J gene TRBJ2-1; TCRdb gives TRBD2 as the D gene, but with no DNA this cannot be confirmed. Germline V gene sequence: CDR1 SGHRS, CDR2 YFSETQ. The CDR3 loop spans 16 amino acids.